The 30 T cell receptor beta chains given below trace back to one sample, sequenced in a study of blood T cell repertoires in COVID-19. Assay used: immunoSEQ multiplex PCR; TCRdb lists only in-frame clones, some missing. The repertoire has some 130,000 clones, roughly 83% of them found once; the top ten carry roughly 15%. Sequencing was performed on peripheral blood. These receptors came from a woman of 80 years or more with acute or convalescent COVID-19.

This chain uses TRBV7-9 with TRBJ2-3; 8 positions agree with TRBD1. The CDR3 length is 14 residues. After removal of 4 bases from V and 2 bases from J, the junction contained 2 bases not matched to a gene. CDR1 is SEHNR and CDR2 is FQNEAQ in the germline V gene (reference sequence). The CDR3: CASSWTGSTDTQYF. CDR3 nucleotides: TGTGCCAGCAGCTGGACAGGGTCCACAGATACGCAGTATTTT.

The V call is TRBV7-7, the J call TRBJ2-1, with a tentative D call TRBD2 (5 bases). V lost 5 bases and J 0 bases, leaving 11 bases between the germline ends. This CDR3 has 15 amino acids. Germline assignment: CDR1 SSHAT and CDR2 FNYEAQ (reference sequence). The CDR3: CASSPDFSSYNEQFF. CDR3 bases: TGTGCCAGCAGCCCGGACTTTTCCTCCTACAATGAGCAGTTCTTC.

The chain employs TRBV4-1 and TRBJ2-7, with TRBD1 as a possible D gene (5 bases). V was clipped by 4 bases and J by 4 bases, with 17 bases between them. This CDR3 is built from 15 residues. Germline CDR1 MGHRA, CDR2 YSYEKL. The DNA of the CDR3 is TGCGCCAGCAGCCCTGCACCAGGGTTGGCTTACGAGCAGTACTTC. This sequence encodes CASSPAPGLAYEQYF.

CDR3 loop: CASSLTGSGGNEKLFF. The CDR3 region has the DNA TGTGCCAGCAGTCTCACCGGGTCCGGGGGAAATGAAAAACTGTTTTTT. The gene calls are TRBV6-6 and TRBJ1-4, with D possibly being TRBD1 (5 bases). The V gene lost 5 bases and the J gene lost 5 bases, with 18 bases spanning the gap. There are 16 residues in the CDR3. Looked up from germline, CDR1 is MNHNY and CDR2 is SVGAGI (reference sequence).

V usage is TRBV3-1 (or the pseudogene TRBV3-2) and J usage is TRBJ2-4, with D perhaps matching TRBD1 (6 bases). Germline V lookup: CDR1 LGHDT, CDR2 YNNKEL (reference sequence). The CDR3 is 13 amino acids. The germline V and J ends were trimmed by 4 bases and 12 bases, with 16 bases remaining between them. CDR3 sequence (DNA): TGTGCCAGCAGCCCCTACCGACAGGCGTCTCAGTACTTC. It translates to CASSPYRQASQYF.

This clone appeared a single time. The chain carries TRBV14 and TRBJ1-6; D is possibly TRBD1 (5 bases). Germline V lookup: CDR1 SGHDN, CDR2 FVKESK. With 4 bases removed from V and 9 bases from J, the gap between germline ends came to 10 bases. The CDR3 runs to 13 residues. CDR3: CASSLSQGSPLHF. As DNA, the CDR3 is TGTGCCAGCAGCCTAAGTCAGGGTTCACCCCTCCACTTT.

The V call is TRBV5-4, the J call TRBJ1-2; TRBD1 agrees at 7 bases. The length of the CDR3 is 15 residues. CDR1 SGHNT and CDR2 YYREEE come from the germline V gene (reference sequence). J was trimmed by 7 bases and V by 0 bases; bases with no gene match: 9. The CDR3 DNA follows: TGTGCCAGCAGCTTGGACTTACAGGGGTTGGGTGGCTACACCTTC. Protein sequence: CASSLDLQGLGGYTF.

The chain carries TRBV11-2 and TRBJ1-6, with D unresolved. The length of the CDR3 is 15 residues. V lost 1 base and J 7 bases, leaving 11 bases between the germline ends. Germline CDR1 is SGHAT and CDR2 is FQNNGV. The CDR3 reads CASSLGHSKNSPLHF. As DNA, the CDR3 is TGTGCCAGCAGCTTAGGTCACAGTAAAAATTCACCCCTCCACTTT.

The chain combines TRBV7-2 with TRBJ2-1; 11 nucleotides agree with TRBD2. Trimming removed 6 bases from V and 5 bases from J; junction bases left unmatched: 9. CDR1 is SGHTA and CDR2 is FQGNSA in the germline V gene. The CDR3 runs 16 residues. As DNA, the CDR3 is TGTGCCAGCAGTCCTACTAGCGGGAGTGGCAACAATGAGCAGTTCTTC. Residues: CASSPTSGSGNNEQFF.

The chain has TRBV6-2 or TRBV6-3 and TRBJ2-3; D gene uncertain. The germline V gene encodes CDR1 MNHEY and CDR2 SVGEGT. V was cut by 5 bases and J by 0 bases, with 12 bases left in between. The CDR3 spans 15 residues. This CDR3 is CASSILNPSTDTQYF. The DNA of the CDR3 is TGTGCCAGCAGTATACTCAACCCTAGCACAGATACGCAGTATTTT.

The genes are TRBV4-3 and TRBJ1-1; a possible D gene is TRBD1 (6 bases). Germline CDR1 reads LGHNA; CDR2 reads YSLEER. The CDR3 consists of 15 residues. Trimming pared 2 bases from V and 5 bases from J, leaving 15 bases between. The CDR3 reads CASSQTWTAGTEAFF. Here the CDR3 DNA reads TGCGCCAGCAGCCAAACATGGACAGCTGGAACTGAAGCTTTCTTT.

V and J are TRBV5-1 and TRBJ2-1, with unresolved D. V lost 0 bases and J 0 bases, leaving 10 bases between the germline ends. Germline loops: CDR1 SGHRS, CDR2 YFSETQ. This CDR3 is built from 16 residues. The CDR3 sequence is CASSLAAHTSYNEQFF. CDR3 nucleotide sequence: TGCGCCAGCAGCTTGGCCGCACATACCTCCTACAATGAGCAGTTCTTC. Full variable domain (remainder filled in from reference TRBV5-1 and TRBJ2-1): KAGVTQTPRYLIKTRGQQVTLSCSPISGHRSVSWYQQTPGQGLQFLFEYFSETQRNKGNFPGRFSGRQFSNSRSEMNVSTLELGDSALYLCASSLAAHTSYNEQFFGPGTRLTVL.

V gene TRBV28 combines with J gene TRBJ1-5; D may be TRBD1 (5 bases). The CDR3 loop spans 14 amino acids. V shed 6 bases and J shed 1 base, with 10 bases lying between them. Germline CDR1 reads MDHEN; CDR2 reads SYDVKM. The CDR3 DNA is TGTGCCAGCAGCCGGGGGGGGAGCAATCAGCCCCAGCATTTT. Residues: CASSRGGSNQPQHF.

The chain uses TRBV7-9 and TRBJ1-2; tentative D call: TRBD1 (6 bases). There are 12 residues in the CDR3. V dropped 5 bases and J dropped 7 bases, with 11 bases sitting between them. Germline V CDR1 and CDR2: SEHNR, FQNEAQ (reference sequence). The CDR3 DNA is TGTGCCAGCAGCCCACAGGGATTTGGCTACACCTTC. Encoded protein: CASSPQGFGYTF.

This chain joins TRBV2 and TRBJ2-7, with 8 bases aligning to TRBD1. CDR3 size: 14 residues. After removal of 7 bases from V and 6 bases from J, the junction contained 11 bases not matched to a gene. The V gene's germline CDR1 is SNHLY and CDR2 FYNNEI. This CDR3 is CASTRDRRSGEQYF. The CDR3 bases are TGTGCCAGCACCCGGGACAGGAGGTCGGGCGAGCAGTACTTC.

J is TRBJ2-2 and V is TRBV4-1, with a possible D match to TRBD1 (6 bases). CDR3 length: 15 residues. The germline CDR1 and CDR2 sequences are MGHRA and YSYEKL. V was shortened by 4 bases and J by 3 bases, with 12 bases between the two germline ends. The CDR3 coding sequence is TGCGCCAGCAGCCCTCTCAGGGGAGACACCGGGGAGCTGTTTTTT. It encodes CASSPLRGDTGELFF.

There are a few counts of this clone. The chain uses TRBV5-1 and TRBJ1-1; D may be TRBD1 (6 bases). Germline CDR1 SGHRS, CDR2 YFSETQ. V was shortened by 7 bases and J by 5 bases, with 21 bases between the two germline ends. The CDR3 consists of 15 residues. The CDR3 is CASSFDTDRMTEAFF. The CDR3 bases are TGCGCCAGCTCCTTCGATACCGACAGGATGACTGAAGCTTTCTTT.

J is TRBJ2-3 and V is TRBV5-3; D is possibly TRBD2 (6 bases). TRBV5-3 is sorted into the ORF group, with uncertain function. This CDR3 is 14 amino acids long. Trimming left V 4 bases short and J 2 bases short, with 11 bases between. This CDR3 reads CARSLQRVTDTQYF. As DNA, the CDR3 is TGTGCCAGAAGCCTTCAGCGGGTCACAGATACGCAGTATTTT.

This chain uses TRBV4-3 with TRBJ1-2, with no clear D. CDR1 LGHNA and CDR2 YSLEER come from the germline V gene. V lost 3 bases and J lost 2, with 13 bases in between. CDR3 length: 15 amino acids. The CDR3 nucleotides are TGCGCCAGCAGCCATGGAGTCGGTTCAAACTATGGCTACACCTTC. Its protein product is CASSHGVGSNYGYTF.

V gene TRBV3-1 (or the pseudogene TRBV3-2) combines with J gene TRBJ2-1; D call uncertain. Trimming took off 2 bases at V and 10 bases at J, with 9 bases between the two ends. CDR1 is LGHDT, CDR2 YNNKEL, per germline (reference sequence). This CDR3 is built from 12 residues. CDR3 sequence reads: CASSQLVTEQFF. The CDR3 nucleotides read TGTGCCAGCAGCCAACTAGTGACCGAGCAGTTCTTC.

The chain couples TRBV5-1 to TRBJ1-1; D ambiguous. The CDR3 is 11 amino acids. Looked up from germline, CDR1 is SGHRS and CDR2 is YFSETQ. With 5 bases removed from V and 7 bases from J, the gap between germline ends came to 9 bases. The CDR3: CASSIGSEAFF. In DNA form, the CDR3 reads TGCGCCAGCAGTATAGGGAGTGAAGCTTTCTTT.

The chain links TRBV6-1 to TRBJ1-2; D remains unclear. Germline V gene sequence: CDR1 MNHNS, CDR2 SASEGT. V lost 1 base to trimming and J lost 4 bases, with 16 bases between them. This CDR3 is 16 amino acids long. The DNA for the CDR3 is TGTGCCAGCAGTGAAGTGATCTACCTCCGTGCCTATGGCTACACCTTC. This gives the protein CASSEVIYLRAYGYTF.

The rearrangement joins TRBV6-6 to TRBJ2-7; 9 bases are a match to TRBD1. The CDR3 is made up of 15 amino acids. V shed 0 bases, J shed 3 bases, and the junction held 3 bases outside the gene matches. Germline V gene lookup returns CDR1 MNHNY and CDR2 SVGAGI (reference sequence). CDR3 in amino acids: CASSYSGTGRYEQYF. In DNA form, the CDR3 reads TGTGCCAGCAGTTACTCGGGGACAGGGCGCTACGAGCAGTACTTC.

The sample holds a few counts of this clone. The V gene is TRBV29-1, the J gene TRBJ1-2; D unresolved. Trimming removed 3 bases at V and 8 bases at J, with 7 bases between. Per the germline V gene, CDR1 is SQVTM and CDR2 is ANQGSEA. The CDR3 covers 10 residues. The DNA of the CDR3 is TGCAGCGTTGACGTGGGCGGCTACACCTTC. This sequence encodes CSVDVGGYTF. Full variable domain (outside the CDR3, taken from reference TRBV29-1 and TRBJ1-2): SAVISQKPSRDICQRGTSLTIQCQVDSQVTMMFWYRQQPGQSLTLIATANQGSEATYESGFVIDKFPISRPNLTFSTLTVSNMSPEDSSIYLCSVDVGGYTFGSGTRLTVV.

The chain combines TRBV29-1 with TRBJ1-2; TRBD1 matches 8 bases. Trimming took 2 bases from V and 2 from J; bases not matched to a gene: 4. Germline lookup yields CDR1 SQVTM and CDR2 ANQGSEA. CDR3 size: 14 residues. For the CDR3, the DNA is TGCAGCGTTGAAACAGGGGGGGAAAACTATGGCTACACCTTC. Translation gives CSVETGGENYGYTF.

This rearrangement joins TRBV5-1 to TRBJ1-3, with D possibly matching TRBD1 (6 bases). V was clipped by 2 bases and J by 2 bases, with 14 bases between them. The CDR3 contains 16 residues. The germline V gene encodes CDR1 SGHRS and CDR2 YFSETQ. CDR3 loop: CASSLQGISAGNTIYF. The CDR3 DNA is TGCGCCAGCAGCTTACAGGGTATTAGCGCTGGAAACACCATATATTTT.

J is TRBJ2-7 and V is TRBV30; possible D gene TRBD2, 5 bases. V gave up 3 bases and J gave up 6 bases, with 15 bases separating them. CDR3 length: 13 amino acids. Germline V gene lookup returns CDR1 GTSNPN and CDR2 SVGIG (reference sequence). This CDR3 is CAWRRGPRFEQYF. The CDR3 coding sequence is TGTGCCTGGAGGCGAGGGCCACGGTTCGAGCAGTACTTC.

This chain links TRBV6-2 or TRBV6-3 with TRBJ2-5, with 7 bases aligning to TRBD2. CDR1 is MNHEY, CDR2 SVGEGT, per germline. The CDR3 runs 15 residues. With 2 bases clipped from V and 5 bases from J, the junction kept 8 bases outside the gene matches. The CDR3: CASSYVGGPQETQYF. The CDR3 DNA reads as TGTGCCAGCAGTTACGTGGGAGGGCCTCAGGAGACCCAGTACTTC.

The genes are TRBV11-2 and TRBJ2-1, with TRBD1 as a possible D gene (6 bases). V lost 6 bases, J lost 8 bases, and 14 bases lay in between. Germline assignment: CDR1 SGHAT and CDR2 FQNNGV. This CDR3 is built from 13 residues. CDR3 region: CASRHLQGYEQFF. The CDR3 DNA follows: TGTGCCAGCAGACACTTACAGGGCTATGAGCAGTTCTTC.

V is TRBV3-1 (or the pseudogene TRBV3-2) and J is TRBJ1-2; D is ambiguous. Trimming removed 0 bases from V and 10 bases from J, with 21 bases in between. CDR1 is LGHDT, CDR2 YNNKEL, per germline (reference sequence). The CDR3 has 16 residues. The CDR3 DNA sequence: TGTGCCAGCAGCCAAGAGACCGACTGCCCCACTACGGTCTACACCTTC. This sequence encodes CASSQETDCPTTVYTF.